These T cell receptor beta chains were read from a single sample in a study of blood T cell repertoires in COVID-19. Only in-frame clones appear in the TCRdb table, and some are missing; sequencing was by immunoSEQ multiplex PCR. The data show about 150,000 clones, about 90% seen once. The sample taken for sequencing was peripheral blood. Receptors were obtained from a woman aged 65 to 85 with acute or convalescent COVID-19. The CDR3 runs from the conserved cysteine through the conserved F or W. D genes are given only for firm matches. Some rows have no size entry. The others give once, few or many, or a class for an expanded clone.

TRBJ2-4,-,-,TRBV7-6,CASSLEPAGAVILAKNIQYF,TGTGCCAGCAGCTTAGAGCCCGCGGGCGCCGTTATCTTAGCCAAAAACATTCAGTACTTC
TRBJ2-3,-,-,TRBV9,CASSASGGRSQDTQYF,TGTGCCAGCAGCGCTAGTGGGGGGAGGTCTCAAGATACGCAGTATTTT
TRBJ1-6,-,-,TRBV10-3,CAISEGQNYNSPLHF,TGTGCCATCAGTGAGGGACAGAACTATAATTCACCCCTCCACTTT
TRBJ1-2,once,-,TRBV3-1/TRBV3-2,CASSPPTPRSF,TGTGCCAGCAGCCCCCCCACACCCCGGAGCTTC
TRBJ1-4,few,-,TRBV28,CASSHSTVGAEKLFF,TGTGCCAGCAGCCATTCGACCGTGGGGGCTGAAAAACTGTTTTTT
TRBJ1-5,once,-,TRBV3-1/TRBV3-2,CASSQLQGNQPQHF,TGTGCCAGCAGCCAACTGCAGGGAAATCAGCCCCAGCATTTT
TRBJ1-2,-,-,TRBV2,CASSESHILYYGYTF,TGTGCCAGCAGTGAATCACACATTCTCTACTATGGCTACACCTTC
TRBJ2-2,-,TRBD2,TRBV7-8,CASSFSGGANTGELFF,TGTGCCAGCAGCTTTTCGGGGGGGGCGAACACCGGGGAGCTGTTTTTT
TRBJ1-3,-,TRBD1,TRBV7-8,CASSLTPDRGFGNTIYF,TGTGCCAGCAGCTTAACCCCGGACAGGGGGTTTGGAAACACCATATATTTT
TRBJ2-1,-,-,TRBV28,CASGTYERHKGNEQFF,TGTGCCAGCGGTACCTATGAGAGACACAAGGGGAATGAGCAGTTCTTC
TRBJ2-1,-,TRBD2,TRBV28,CASSPMGLAGSYNEQFF,TGTGCCAGCAGCCCAATGGGACTAGCGGGGTCCTACAATGAGCAGTTCTTC
TRBJ1-1,-,TRBD1,TRBV9,CASSGQSGTGFRNTEAFF,TGTGCCAGCAGCGGTCAATCCGGGACAGGATTTAGGAACACTGAAGCTTTCTTT
TRBJ1-1,-,TRBD1,TRBV6-5,CASRMDRANTEAFF,TGTGCCAGCAGGATGGACAGGGCGAACACTGAAGCTTTCTTT